Described below is a single T cell receptor (beta chain) sequence and its context. The data are from a study of blood T cell repertoires in COVID-19. Study details: The United States, Italy and Spain provided the acute and convalescent COVID-19 samples. PBMCs, B-cell-depleted T cells, or T cells provided the cDNA or gDNA that made up the material.

This CDR3 comprises 14 residues. CDR1 and CDR2 from the germline V gene are LGHDT and YNNKEL (reference sequence). Unmatched junction bases numbered 7, after V lost 1 base and J lost 7 bases. As processed by the authors: Estimates of nucleated cell counts were drawn from the amplification of reference gene primers. Sequencing used immunoSEQ multiplex PCR; TCRdb keeps in-frame clones, though not all of them. D and trimming come from the DNA, and the V and J calls and clone size come from that table. The sample consists of approximately 160,000 clones, around 83% of them appearing once. The clonotype originates from a man aged 45-65 years with active or convalescent COVID-19. The chain joins TRBV3-1 (or the pseudogene TRBV3-2) to TRBJ2-7, with 7 bases aligning to TRBD2. Material for sequencing was peripheral blood. The CDR3 reads CASSQGQGAGEQYF. The CDR3 DNA reads TGTGCCAGCAGCCAAGGGCAGGGAGCGGGGGAGCAGTACTTC.